This T cell receptor beta chain is from a study of OX40 agonist ivuxolimab in advanced cancers. Study observations and caveats: In the expanded peripheral T cells, antigen specificity was never determined. Among the lowest peripheral clonal expansion occurred in 0.1-3.0 mg/kg partial responders. Low normalized T-cell clonal expansion was also seen in some nonresponders.

There are 14 residues in the CDR3. CDR1 is MDHEN, CDR2 SYDVKM, per germline. V shed 7 bases and J shed 2 bases, with 12 bases lying between them. This clone came up once. The antigen is unknown. Using immunoSEQ multiplex PCR, the repertoire was profiled, and TCRdb retains in-frame clones only, with some absent. The table has under 20,000 clones, about nine tenths seen once. Autoimmune disease history or systemic immunosuppression excluded patients. The receptor was derived from an adult with an advanced solid tumor such as melanoma, head and neck, liver or kidney cancer. The chain has TRBV28 and TRBJ1-3, with a weak D call TRBD1 (6 bases). Sequences were derived from CD4+ or CD8+ T cells sorted from blood, sampled in a trial of the OX40 agonist ivuxolimab. The CDR3 DNA is TGTGCCAGCAATCAGGACAGACCTGGAAACACCATATATTTT. It is translated as CASNQDRPGNTIYF.